Each of the 27 T cell receptor beta chains below was sequenced from the same sample in a study of neurological immune-mediated disorders. Time point given: longitudinal time-point 1 (baseline). In TCRdb, the 5' RACE reads were re-called with MiXCR into one record per CDR3 protein. The sample contains approximately 37,000 distinct CDR3 sequences, approximately 3% of which appear only once. Sequenced material: PBMCs. The receptors come from a woman aged 55-69 years with multiple sclerosis.

This clonotype was observed many times. The chain combines TRBV5-1 with TRBJ2-5; 10 nucleotides align to TRBD1. Germline V lookup: CDR1 SGHRS, CDR2 YFSETQ. Unmatched junction bases numbered 10, after V lost 2 bases and J lost 9 bases. The CDR3 is 15 residues long. CDR3 nucleotide sequence: TGCGCCAGCAGCTTCGGGACAGGGGTCGAAGGGTCCCAGTACTTC. It yields the protein CASSFGTGVEGSQYF.

This clonotype was seen repeatedly, ten times or more. The chain recombines TRBV5-1 with TRBJ2-5, with unresolved D. The CDR3 contains 15 residues. The germline V and J ends were trimmed by 0 bases and 2 bases, with 11 bases remaining between them. Germline V CDR1 and CDR2: SGHRS, YFSETQ. CDR3 loop: CASSLEVRLQETQYF. CDR3 DNA sequence: TGCGCCAGCAGCTTGGAGGTCAGGCTACAAGAGACCCAGTACTTC. The complete variable domain, with remaining parts taken from reference TRBV5-1 and TRBJ2-5, reads KAGVTQTPRYLIKTRGQQVTLSCSPISGHRSVSWYQQTPGQGLQFLFEYFSETQRNKGNFPGRFSGRQFSNSRSEMNVSTLELGDSALYLCASSLEVRLQETQYFGPGTRLLVL.

This clonotype was seen a few times. The chain's CDR3 is CSVEGHGGNTIYF. Here the CDR3 DNA reads TGCAGCGTTGAGGGACATGGCGGAAACACCATATATTTT. The chain uses TRBV29-1 and TRBJ1-3; possibly TRBD1 for D (6 bases). Trimming cost V 3 bases and J 4 bases, with 10 bases left between them. The CDR3 consists of 13 residues. Germline V lookup: CDR1 SQVTM, CDR2 ANQGSEA.

Many counts were recorded for this clonotype. The CDR3 coding sequence is TGTGCCAGCAGCTTGACAGGGTACGAGCAGTACTTC. Protein: CASSLTGYEQYF. V usage is TRBV7-2 and J usage is TRBJ2-7, with 7 bases lining up with TRBD1. The trim removed 3 bases at V and 4 bases at J, leaving 0 bases unmatched. This CDR3 is 12 amino acids long. Per germline, CDR1 SGHTA and CDR2 FQGNSA.

Ten or more counts support this clonotype. The chain is built from TRBV28 and TRBJ1-3, with TRBD1 as a possible D gene (6 bases). The CDR3 sequence is 14 residues long. V was pared by 3 bases and J by 5 bases, with 11 bases between. Germline-derived CDR1 and CDR2 are MDHEN and SYDVKM. The CDR3 reads CASSFTGKRNTIYF. As DNA, the CDR3 is TGTGCCAGCAGTTTTACAGGGAAAAGAAACACCATATATTTT.

This clonotype was seen ten or more times. The chain combines TRBV20-1 with TRBJ2-2; 8 bases align to TRBD1. Germline V lookup: CDR1 DFQATT, CDR2 SNEGSKA (reference sequence). Trimming cost V 6 bases and J 5 bases; bases outside gene matches: 11. This CDR3 is 15 amino acids long. The CDR3 here is CSAPGQGVRTGELFF. In DNA, the CDR3 is TGCAGTGCGCCCGGACAGGGCGTGAGAACCGGGGAGCTGTTTTTT.

This clonotype has ten or more counts. The rearrangement uses TRBV4-1 and TRBJ1-1, with 7 positions matching TRBD1. This CDR3 has 16 amino acids. V shed 4 bases, J shed 2 bases, and the junction held 10 bases outside the gene matches. In germline, CDR1 is MGHRA, CDR2 YSYEKL. The CDR3 reads CASSRTGASSNTEAFF. CDR3 sequence (DNA): TGCGCCAGCAGCCGCACAGGGGCCAGCTCCAACACTGAAGCTTTCTTT.

This clonotype was counted ten times or more. The chain couples TRBV20-1 to TRBJ2-2; tentative D call: TRBD1 (5 bases). Germline CDR1 reads DFQATT; CDR2 reads SNEGSKA (reference sequence). Trimming cost V 4 bases and J 0 bases, with 12 bases left between them. The CDR3 is 15 residues long. CDR3 protein: CSATVDNTNTGELFF. CDR3 sequence (DNA): TGCAGTGCTACCGTGGACAATACGAACACCGGGGAGCTGTTTTTT.

This clonotype was observed many times. The chain links TRBV29-1 to TRBJ2-7; D is unresolved. CDR1 SQVTM and CDR2 ANQGSEA come from the germline V gene. CDR3 length: 12 residues. Trimming left V 3 bases short and J 0 bases short, with 6 bases between. In nucleotides, the CDR3 is TGCAGCGTTGAGCCGAACTCCTACGAGCAGTACTTC. Translated: CSVEPNSYEQYF.

This clonotype occurred many times. The chain joins TRBV5-1 to TRBJ1-2; D remains ambiguous. The CDR3 loop spans 15 amino acids. Germline CDR1 is SGHRS and CDR2 is YFSETQ. The V gene lost 0 bases and the J gene lost 4 bases, with 13 bases spanning the gap. The DNA for the CDR3 is TGCGCCAGCAGCTTGGCGTCCGGAACCCGCTATGGCTACACCTTC. This translates into CASSLASGTRYGYTF.

Concerning this clonotype itself: A junction boundary mismatches the germline segment, possibly from a read error. The V gene is TRBV14, the J gene TRBJ2-7; maybe TRBD2 (6 bases). The CDR3 extends over 16 amino acids. CDR1 and CDR2 from the germline V gene are SGHDN and FVKESK. This CDR3 is CASSQGGAPSSYEQYF. The DNA of the CDR3 is TGTGCAAGCAGCCAAGGAGGGGCGCCAAGCTCCTACGAGCAGTACTTC.

This clonotype was counted at least ten times. V gene TRBV20-1 combines with J gene TRBJ1-4; no clear D gene. This CDR3 region has 14 residues. Trimming cost V 0 bases and J 7 bases, with 12 bases left between them. Germline CDR1 and CDR2: DFQATT and SNEGSKA (reference sequence). CDR3 DNA sequence: TGCAGTGCTAGAGATCACGGACGGTTTGAAAAACTGTTTTTT. It translates to CSARDHGRFEKLFF.

This clonotype was observed many times. The genes are TRBV12-3 or TRBV12-4 and TRBJ1-1, with 10 positions matching TRBD1. V gave up 5 bases and J gave up 0 bases; unmatched junction bases: 6. This CDR3 spans 16 amino acids. Here the CDR3 DNA reads TGTGCCAGCAGTCCCTCGACAGGGGGCATGAACACTGAAGCTTTCTTT. As protein: CASSPSTGGMNTEAFF.

The sample holds many counts of this clonotype. The chain uses TRBV12-3 or TRBV12-4 and TRBJ2-7, with D perhaps being TRBD1 or TRBD2 (5 bases each). CDR3 length: 13 amino acids. V lost 0 bases to trimming and J lost 6 bases, with 9 bases between them. This CDR3 is CASSLALRGEQYF. The CDR3 coding sequence is TGTGCCAGCAGTTTAGCGCTGAGGGGCGAGCAGTACTTC.

This clonotype was seen many times. This rearrangement joins TRBV29-1 to TRBJ2-1, with D unclear. The germline V and J ends were trimmed by 6 bases and 0 bases, with 12 bases remaining between them. Germline-derived CDR1 and CDR2 are SQVTM and ANQGSEA. The CDR3 contains 14 residues. The CDR3 nucleotides read TGCAGCGTCCCCACTGCGAGCTCCTACAATGAGCAGTTCTTC. As protein: CSVPTASSYNEQFF.

This clonotype was recorded many times. This chain links TRBV29-1 with TRBJ1-1; the D is unclear. The CDR3 sequence is 14 residues long. Trimming took 0 bases from V and 6 from J, leaving 14 bases between them. CDR1 and CDR2 from the germline V gene are SQVTM and ANQGSEA. In DNA form, the CDR3 reads TGCAGCGTTGAAGAGGACGATCGGGTACCTGAAGCTTTCTTT. It codes for CSVEEDDRVPEAFF.

This clonotype was observed at least ten times. This chain joins TRBV15 and TRBJ1-1; the match to TRBD1 covers 8 bases. The junction had 10 bases not matched to a gene; V was cut back by 3 bases and J by 4 bases. The CDR3 contains 16 residues. Germline CDR1 is LNHNV and CDR2 is YYDKDF (reference sequence). The CDR3 nucleotides are TGTGCCACCAGCAGGAAGACAGGGGCGGGCGGCACTGAAGCTTTCTTT. Amino acid sequence: CATSRKTGAGGTEAFF.

This clonotype was observed a few times. The CDR3 reads CASSLGWLDTEAFF. The DNA of the CDR3 is TGTGCCAGCAGCTTGGGTTGGTTGGACACTGAAGCTTTCTTT. The V and J genes are TRBV5-5 and TRBJ1-1; no clear D. V lost 0 bases, J lost 3 bases, and 9 bases lay in between. The CDR3 is 14 amino acids. From germline, CDR1 is SGHKS and CDR2 YYEKEE (reference sequence).

This clonotype was counted many times. The rearrangement uses TRBV20-1 and TRBJ1-1; 11 positions match TRBD1. With V trimmed by 7 bases and J by 4 bases, 8 bases remained unmatched. Per the germline V gene, CDR1 is DFQATT and CDR2 is SNEGSKA (reference sequence). CDR3 length equals 14 residues. CDR3 residues: CSVPSGTGGTEAFF. CDR3 sequence (DNA): TGCAGTGTCCCATCCGGGACAGGGGGCACTGAAGCTTTCTTT.

This clonotype has ten or more counts. V and J are TRBV29-1 and TRBJ2-7; a weak D match, TRBD1 (6 bases). Trimming took off 3 bases at V and 6 bases at J, with 18 bases between the two ends. The CDR3 runs to 14 residues. Germline V gene data show CDR1 as SQVTM and CDR2 as ANQGSEA. The CDR3 nucleotides are TGCAGCGTTGATTTGGTGGGGGCCTCGTCCGAGCAGTACTTC. This gives the protein CSVDLVGASSEQYF.

This clonotype was seen at least ten times. This chain links TRBV6-5 with TRBJ2-3; 8 bases align to TRBD2. The CDR3 is 15 residues long. V gave up 6 bases and J gave up 9 bases; unmatched junction bases: 14. Germline-derived CDR1 and CDR2 are MNHEY and SVGAGI. The CDR3 DNA follows: TGTGCCAGCAGGATGGGACTAGGTCTGGTTGGAACGCAGTATTTT. Encoded protein: CASRMGLGLVGTQYF.

This clonotype was picked up many times. The J gene is TRBJ2-3, the V gene TRBV5-1; D ambiguous. Germline V gene lookup returns CDR1 SGHRS and CDR2 YFSETQ. This CDR3 has 12 amino acids. Trimming pared 4 bases from V and 4 bases from J, leaving 7 bases between. CDR3 DNA: TGCGCCAGCAGCCTTACCCCAGATACGCAGTATTTT. Its translation is CASSLTPDTQYF.

The sample holds many counts of this clonotype. The DNA for the CDR3 is TGTGCCAGTAGTGGCTCGACAAGCGGAGAGACCCAGTACTTC. Amino acid sequence: CASSGSTSGETQYF. This chain connects TRBV19 to TRBJ2-5; TRBD2 is a possible D gene (5 bases). In germline, CDR1 is LNHDA, CDR2 SQIVND (reference sequence). There are 14 residues in the CDR3. The ends were cut back, 5 bases at V and 4 bases at J, with 14 bases in the middle.

This clonotype has at least ten counts. V usage is TRBV20-1 and J usage is TRBJ2-3; 7 positions match TRBD2. CDR1 DFQATT and CDR2 SNEGSKA come from the germline V gene (reference sequence). V was pared by 3 bases and J by 2 bases, with 14 bases of the junction left unmatched. This CDR3 comprises 17 residues. The chain's CDR3 is CSASMRGGLSLTDTQYF. CDR3 sequence (DNA): TGCAGTGCTAGTATGCGGGGAGGGCTATCTCTCACAGATACGCAGTATTTT.

This clonotype was observed many times. The chain uses TRBV7-2 and TRBJ1-5; D gene unclear. CDR1 is SGHTA, CDR2 FQGNSA, per germline. The V end lost 1 base, the J end lost 5 bases, and 6 bases lay between the germline ends. The length of the CDR3 is 13 residues. CDR3 amino acids: CASSLVGHQPQHF. CDR3 DNA sequence: TGTGCCAGCAGCTTAGTCGGGCATCAGCCCCAGCATTTT.

In this sample, this clonotype turned up a few times. The J gene is TRBJ2-1, the V gene TRBV29-1; 8 nucleotides match TRBD2. CDR1 is SQVTM, CDR2 ANQGSEA, per germline. The CDR3 is 13 residues long. J was trimmed by 9 bases and V by 4 bases; bases with no gene match: 8. This chain's CDR3 is CSVGRGARSEQFF. In nucleotides, the CDR3 is TGCAGCGTTGGGCGGGGGGCACGGAGTGAGCAGTTCTTC.

In this sample, this clonotype turned up many times. The V call is TRBV5-1, the J call TRBJ2-7, with D unclear. CDR3 size: 14 residues. From germline, CDR1 is SGHRS and CDR2 YFSETQ. With 2 bases removed from V and 5 bases from J, the gap between germline ends came to 14 bases. CDR3 protein: CASSFERPYHEQYF. The DNA of the CDR3 is TGCGCCAGCAGCTTTGAACGGCCCTACCACGAGCAGTACTTC.